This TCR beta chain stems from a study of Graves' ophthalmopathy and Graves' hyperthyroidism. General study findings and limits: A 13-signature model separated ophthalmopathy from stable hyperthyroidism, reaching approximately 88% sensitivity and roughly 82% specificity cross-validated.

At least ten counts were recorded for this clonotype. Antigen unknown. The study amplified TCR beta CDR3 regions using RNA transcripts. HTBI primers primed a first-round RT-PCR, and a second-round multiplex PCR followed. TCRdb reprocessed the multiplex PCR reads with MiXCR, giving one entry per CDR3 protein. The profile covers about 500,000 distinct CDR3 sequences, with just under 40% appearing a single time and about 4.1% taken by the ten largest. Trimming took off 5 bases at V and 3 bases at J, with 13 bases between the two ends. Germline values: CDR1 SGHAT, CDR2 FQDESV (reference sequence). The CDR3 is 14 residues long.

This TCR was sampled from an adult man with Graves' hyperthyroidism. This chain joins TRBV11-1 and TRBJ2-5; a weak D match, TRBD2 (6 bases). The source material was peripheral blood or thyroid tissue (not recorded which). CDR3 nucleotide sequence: TGTGCCAGCAGCCTGGATGGCGGGGAAGAGACCCAGTACTTC. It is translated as CASSLDGGEETQYF.